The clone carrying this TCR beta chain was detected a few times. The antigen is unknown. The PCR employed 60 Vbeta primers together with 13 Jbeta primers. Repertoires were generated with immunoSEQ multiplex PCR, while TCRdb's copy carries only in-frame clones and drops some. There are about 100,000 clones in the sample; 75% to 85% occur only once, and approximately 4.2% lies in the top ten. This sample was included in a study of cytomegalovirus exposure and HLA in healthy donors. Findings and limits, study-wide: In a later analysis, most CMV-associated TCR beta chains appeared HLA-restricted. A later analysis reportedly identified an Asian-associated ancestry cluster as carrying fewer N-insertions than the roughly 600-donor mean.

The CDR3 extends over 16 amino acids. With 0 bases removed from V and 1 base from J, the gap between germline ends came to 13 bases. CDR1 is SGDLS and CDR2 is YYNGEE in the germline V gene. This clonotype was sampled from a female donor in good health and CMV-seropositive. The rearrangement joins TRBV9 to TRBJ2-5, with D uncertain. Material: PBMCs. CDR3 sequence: CASSVGAGPPQETQYF. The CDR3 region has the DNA TGTGCCAGCAGCGTAGGGGCAGGCCCACCCCAAGAGACCCAGTACTTC. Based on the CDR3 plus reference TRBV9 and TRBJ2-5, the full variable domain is DSGVTQTPKHLITATGQRVTLRCSPRSGDLSVYWYQQSLDQGLQFLIQYYNGEERAKGNILERFSAQQFPDLHSELNLSSLELGDSALYFCASSVGAGPPQETQYFGPGTRLLVL.